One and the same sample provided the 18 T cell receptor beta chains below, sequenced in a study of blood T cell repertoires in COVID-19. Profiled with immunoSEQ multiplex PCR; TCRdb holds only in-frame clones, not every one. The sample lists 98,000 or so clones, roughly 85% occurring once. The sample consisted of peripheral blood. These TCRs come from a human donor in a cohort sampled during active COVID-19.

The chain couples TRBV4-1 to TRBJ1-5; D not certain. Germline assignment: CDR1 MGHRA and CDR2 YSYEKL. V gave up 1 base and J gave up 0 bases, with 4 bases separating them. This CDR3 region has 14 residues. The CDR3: CASSQVLSNQPQHF. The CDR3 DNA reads TGCGCCAGCAGCCAAGTCCTTAGCAATCAGCCCCAGCATTTT.

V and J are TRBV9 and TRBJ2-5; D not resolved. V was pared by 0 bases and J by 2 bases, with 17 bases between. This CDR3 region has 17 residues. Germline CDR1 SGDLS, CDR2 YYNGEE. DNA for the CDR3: TGTGCCAGCAGCGTAGGAGTAAAAAGTTCCCAACAAGAGACCCAGTACTTC. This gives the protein CASSVGVKSSQQETQYF. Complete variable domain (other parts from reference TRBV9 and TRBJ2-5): DSGVTQTPKHLITATGQRVTLRCSPRSGDLSVYWYQQSLDQGLQFLIQYYNGEERAKGNILERFSAQQFPDLHSELNLSSLELGDSALYFCASSVGVKSSQQETQYFGPGTRLLVL.

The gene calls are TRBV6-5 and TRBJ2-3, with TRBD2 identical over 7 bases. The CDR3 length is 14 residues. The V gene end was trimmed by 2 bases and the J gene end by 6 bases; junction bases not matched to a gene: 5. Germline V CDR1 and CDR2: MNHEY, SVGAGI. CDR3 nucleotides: TGTGCCAGCAGTTACCCGGGGGGAGCGGATACGCAGTATTTT. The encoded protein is CASSYPGGADTQYF.

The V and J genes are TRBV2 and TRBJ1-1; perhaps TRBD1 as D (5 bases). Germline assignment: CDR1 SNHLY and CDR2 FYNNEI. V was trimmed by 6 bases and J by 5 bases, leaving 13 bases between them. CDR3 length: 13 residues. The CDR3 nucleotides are TGTGCCAGCAGCCGCTTGGGGCGGACTGAAGCTTTCTTT. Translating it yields CASSRLGRTEAFF.

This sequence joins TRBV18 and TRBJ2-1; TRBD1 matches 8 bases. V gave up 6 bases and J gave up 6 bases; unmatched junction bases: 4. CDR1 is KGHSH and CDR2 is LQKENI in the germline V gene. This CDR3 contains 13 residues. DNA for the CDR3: TGTGCCAGCTCGTTCGACAGGGGCAATGAGCAGTTCTTC. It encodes CASSFDRGNEQFF.

The CDR3 protein is CASSSQNLAGLTYNEQFF. The CDR3 region has the DNA TGTGCCAGCAGCTCCCAGAACTTAGCGGGACTTACCTACAATGAGCAGTTCTTC. The V gene is TRBV11-2, the J gene TRBJ2-1, with 8 bases lining up with TRBD2. V was clipped by 4 bases and J by 2 bases; unmatched bases: 13. CDR1 and CDR2 from the germline V gene are SGHAT and FQNNGV. CDR3 length equals 18 residues. Variable domain in full (rest from reference TRBV11-2 and TRBJ2-1): EAGVAQSPRYKIIEKRQSVAFWCNPISGHATLYWYQQILGQGPKLLIQFQNNGVVDDSQLPKDRFSAERLKGVDSTLKIQPAKLEDSAVYLCASSSQNLAGLTYNEQFFGPGTRLTVL.

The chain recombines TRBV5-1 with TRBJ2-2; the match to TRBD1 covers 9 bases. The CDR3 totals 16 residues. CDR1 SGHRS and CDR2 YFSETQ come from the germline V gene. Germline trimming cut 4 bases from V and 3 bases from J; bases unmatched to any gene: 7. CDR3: CASSILGQGYTGELFF. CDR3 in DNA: TGCGCCAGCAGCATCCTGGGACAGGGATACACCGGGGAGCTGTTTTTT.

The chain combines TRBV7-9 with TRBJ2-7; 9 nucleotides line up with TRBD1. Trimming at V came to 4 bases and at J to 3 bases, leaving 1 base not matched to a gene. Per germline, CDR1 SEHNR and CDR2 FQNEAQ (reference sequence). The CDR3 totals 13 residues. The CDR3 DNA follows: TGTGCCAGCAGCTCGACAGGGGGCTACGAGCAGTACTTC. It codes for CASSSTGGYEQYF.

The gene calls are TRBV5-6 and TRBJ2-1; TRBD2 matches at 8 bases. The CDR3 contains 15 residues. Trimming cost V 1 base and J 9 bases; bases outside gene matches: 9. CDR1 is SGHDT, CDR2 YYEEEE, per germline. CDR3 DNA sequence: TGTGCCAGCAGCTTGTCAGCGGGAGATTTTGCTGAGCAGTTCTTC. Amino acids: CASSLSAGDFAEQFF. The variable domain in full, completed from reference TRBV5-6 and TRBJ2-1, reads DAGVTQSPTHLIKTRGQQVTLRCSPKSGHDTVSWYQQALGQGPQFIFQYYEEEERQRGNFPDRFSGHQFPNYSSELNVNALLLGDSALYLCASSLSAGDFAEQFFGPGTRLTVL.

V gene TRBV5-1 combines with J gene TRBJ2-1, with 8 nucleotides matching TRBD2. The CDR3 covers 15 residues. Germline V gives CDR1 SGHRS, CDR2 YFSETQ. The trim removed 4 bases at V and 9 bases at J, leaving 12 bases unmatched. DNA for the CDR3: TGCGCCAGCAGCCTTCCCCGGGGGGGCGAAGGTGAGCAGTTCTTC. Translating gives CASSLPRGGEGEQFF.

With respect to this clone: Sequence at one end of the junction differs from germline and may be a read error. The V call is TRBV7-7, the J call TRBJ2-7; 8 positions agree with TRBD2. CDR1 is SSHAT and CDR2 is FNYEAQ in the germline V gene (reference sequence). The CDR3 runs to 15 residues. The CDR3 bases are TGTGCTAGCAGCCCGGGAGGGCCGGACTCCTACGAGCAGTACTTC. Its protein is CASSPGGPDSYEQYF. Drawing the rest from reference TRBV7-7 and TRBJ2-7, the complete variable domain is GAGVSQSPRYKVTKRGQDVTLRCDPISSHATLYWYQQALGQGPEFLTYFNYEAQPDKSGLPSDRFSAERPEGSISTLTIQRTEQRDSAMYRCASSPGGPDSYEQYFGPGTRLTVT.

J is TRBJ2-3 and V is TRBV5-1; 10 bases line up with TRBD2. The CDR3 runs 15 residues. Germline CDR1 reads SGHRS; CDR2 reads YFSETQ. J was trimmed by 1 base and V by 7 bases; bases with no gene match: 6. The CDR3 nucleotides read TGCGCCAGCGTAGAGCGGGGGGGCGGCACAGATACGCAGTATTTT. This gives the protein CASVERGGGTDTQYF. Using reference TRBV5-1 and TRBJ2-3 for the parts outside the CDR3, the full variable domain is KAGVTQTPRYLIKTRGQQVTLSCSPISGHRSVSWYQQTPGQGLQFLFEYFSETQRNKGNFPGRFSGRQFSNSRSEMNVSTLELGDSALYLCASVERGGGTDTQYFGPGTRLTVL.

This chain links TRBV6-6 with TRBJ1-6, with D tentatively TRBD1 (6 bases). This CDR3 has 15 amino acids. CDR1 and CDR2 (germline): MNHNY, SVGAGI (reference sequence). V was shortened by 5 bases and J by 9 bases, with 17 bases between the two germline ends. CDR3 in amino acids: CASSPDSQGTSPLHF. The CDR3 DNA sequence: TGTGCCAGCAGTCCCGATAGCCAGGGGACTTCACCCCTCCACTTT.

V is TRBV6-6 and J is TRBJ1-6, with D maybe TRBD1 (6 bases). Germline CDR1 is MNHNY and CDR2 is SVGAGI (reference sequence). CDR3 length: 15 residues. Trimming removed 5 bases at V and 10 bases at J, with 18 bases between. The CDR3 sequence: CASSPGVGTGSPLHF. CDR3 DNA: TGTGCCAGCAGTCCAGGGGTTGGGACGGGATCACCCCTCCACTTT.

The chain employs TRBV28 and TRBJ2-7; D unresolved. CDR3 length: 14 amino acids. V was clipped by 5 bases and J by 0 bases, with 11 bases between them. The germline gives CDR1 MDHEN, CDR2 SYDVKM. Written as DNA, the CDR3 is TGTGCCAGCAGTCCTATTTCACCCTCCTACGAGCAGTACTTC. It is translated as CASSPISPSYEQYF.

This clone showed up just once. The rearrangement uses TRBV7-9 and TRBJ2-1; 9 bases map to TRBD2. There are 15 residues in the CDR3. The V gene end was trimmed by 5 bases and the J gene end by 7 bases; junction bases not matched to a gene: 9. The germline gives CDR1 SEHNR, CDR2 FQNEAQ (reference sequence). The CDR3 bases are TGTGCCAGCAGCGCGATTAGCGGGAGTGGGAATGAGCAGTTCTTC. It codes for CASSAISGSGNEQFF.

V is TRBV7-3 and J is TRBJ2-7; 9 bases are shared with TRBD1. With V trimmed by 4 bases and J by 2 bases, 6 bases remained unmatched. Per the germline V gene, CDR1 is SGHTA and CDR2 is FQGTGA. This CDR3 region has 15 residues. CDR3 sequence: CASSSGTGLTYEQYF. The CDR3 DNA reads TGTGCCAGCAGCTCGGGGACAGGGTTGACCTACGAGCAGTACTTC. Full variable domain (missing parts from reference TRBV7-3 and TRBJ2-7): GAGVSQTPSNKVTEKGKYVELRCDPISGHTALYWYRQSLGQGPEFLIYFQGTGAADDSGLPNDRFFAVRPEGSVSTLKIQRTERGDSAVYLCASSSGTGLTYEQYFGPGTRLTVT.

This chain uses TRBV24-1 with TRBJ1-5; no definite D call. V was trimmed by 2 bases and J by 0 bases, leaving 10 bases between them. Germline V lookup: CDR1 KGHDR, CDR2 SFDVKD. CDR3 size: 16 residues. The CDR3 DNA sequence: TGTGCCACCAGTGATTCAAAAACGGGTAGCAATCAGCCCCAGCATTTT. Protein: CATSDSKTGSNQPQHF.